What follows are 9 T cell receptor beta chains derived from one specimen sequenced in a study of cytomegalovirus exposure and HLA in healthy donors. The PCR employed 60 Vbeta primers together with 13 Jbeta primers. The table came from immunoSEQ multiplex PCR; TCRdb's copy has only in-frame clones and leaves some out. The repertoire consists of around 70,000 clones, with 65% to 85% occurring once and the leading ten covering around 12%. Sequencing input: PBMCs. These receptors were taken from a man in his 70s in good health and CMV-seronegative.

This clone occurred a few times. CDR3 in amino acids: CASRQGIYEQYF. The CDR3 DNA reads TGTGCCAGCAGACAGGGTATCTACGAGCAGTACTTC. J is TRBJ2-7 and V is TRBV6-1, with D tentatively TRBD1 (6 bases). The CDR3 covers 12 residues. CDR1 and CDR2 (germline): MNHNS, SASEGT. With 6 bases removed from V and 3 bases from J, the gap between germline ends came to 9 bases.

For the CDR3, the DNA is TGCGCCAGCAGCCCCACGGACAGAGGGGAGACCCAGTACTTC. This translates into CASSPTDRGETQYF. The chain joins TRBV4-3 to TRBJ2-5, with D possibly TRBD1 on 6 matching bases. V was clipped by 4 bases and J by 5 bases, with 14 bases between them. This CDR3 is 14 amino acids long. Germline V gene sequence: CDR1 LGHNA, CDR2 YSLEER.

In DNA, the CDR3 is TGTGCCAGCAGTCGAGGACTGGTCTACGAGCAGTACTTC. This encodes CASSRGLVYEQYF. This rearrangement joins TRBV27 to TRBJ2-7; maybe TRBD2 (5 bases). The germline V gene encodes CDR1 MNHEY and CDR2 SMNVEV (reference sequence). V lost 5 bases to trimming and J lost 3 bases, with 11 bases between them. CDR3 length: 13 residues.

V and J are TRBV29-1 and TRBJ2-5; TRBD1 aligns across 9 bases. Germline CDR1 and CDR2: SQVTM and ANQGSEA. J gave up 5 bases and V 5 bases, and 3 bases lay outside the gene matches. The CDR3 is made up of 12 amino acids. The CDR3 DNA reads TGCAGCGTTCTGACAGGGGGGGAGACCCAGTACTTC. Protein: CSVLTGGETQYF.

This chain joins TRBV7-9 and TRBJ2-7; tentatively, D is TRBD1 (6 bases). The CDR3 loop spans 17 amino acids. V dropped 4 bases and J dropped 0 bases, with 19 bases sitting between them. Per germline, CDR1 SEHNR and CDR2 FQNEAQ (reference sequence). The CDR3 loop is CASSSGPGTRSSYEQYF. The CDR3 nucleotides read TGTGCCAGCAGCTCGGGTCCCGGGACACGGAGCTCCTACGAGCAGTACTTC.

The chain recombines TRBV4-1 with TRBJ1-2; D perhaps matches TRBD1 (6 bases). The CDR3 consists of 13 residues. The germline CDR1 and CDR2 sequences are MGHRA and YSYEKL. Trimming took off 4 bases at V and 8 bases at J, with 14 bases between the two ends. The CDR3 region is CASSLTGTRGYTF. CDR3 DNA sequence: TGCGCCAGCAGCCTCACCGGGACACGCGGCTACACCTTC.

This clone was seen only a few times. The chain couples TRBV5-1 to TRBJ2-7; a weak D match, TRBD1 (7 bases). The ends were cut back, 7 bases at V and 2 bases at J, with 16 bases in the middle. The CDR3 contains 14 residues. Germline CDR1 and CDR2: SGHRS and YFSETQ. In DNA, the CDR3 is TGCGCCAGCTCCGACCAGGGGGGAACCTACGAGCAGTACTTC. Translated, it gives CASSDQGGTYEQYF.

The rearrangement joins TRBV27 to TRBJ1-2; no definite D call. The CDR3 has 15 amino acids. V lost 1 base to trimming and J lost 6 bases, with 15 bases between them. CDR1 and CDR2 from the germline V gene are MNHEY and SMNVEV (reference sequence). The CDR3: CASSLYPLRGDGYTF. Here the CDR3 DNA reads TGTGCCAGCAGTTTATACCCCCTTCGCGGCGATGGCTACACCTTC.

V is TRBV6-5 and J is TRBJ1-6, with unresolved D. The V gene lost 2 bases and the J gene lost 6 bases, with 8 bases spanning the gap. The CDR3 runs to 14 residues. Germline loops: CDR1 MNHEY, CDR2 SVGAGI. The CDR3 nucleotides are TGTGCCAGCAGTTACGAACAGCTTAATTCACCCCTCCACTTT. Translated: CASSYEQLNSPLHF.